The T cell receptor (beta chain) described here comes from a study of T cells after yellow fever vaccination. Study-wide background: Libraries from low-cell-number fractions were prepared with the SMART-Seq v4 Ultra Low Input RNA kit. Findings and caveats of the study: Peaking faster, on day 5 versus 15, the secondary response was nonetheless weaker. Detected again after the booster were most primary-vaccination clones, at nearly 97% CD4 and 80% to 90% CD8.

Germline values: CDR1 MNHEY, CDR2 SVGEGT. The V and J ends lost 8 bases and 3 bases respectively, with 5 bases between them. The CDR3 is 11 residues long. Notes on this clonotype: No antigen is known for it.

MiXCR, applied by TCRdb to the 5' RACE reads, yields one record per CDR3 protein. The table records about 360,000 distinct CDR3 sequences, about 6.2% of them present only once. V is TRBV6-2 or TRBV6-3 and J is TRBJ2-1; no reliable D call. This clonotype was obtained from a man aged 25 to 40 who received the YFV17D yellow fever vaccine. The sample was PBMCs, taken 5 days after the yellow fever booster vaccination. The CDR3 bases are TGTGCCAGCCAGCTCTACAATGAGCAGTTCTTC. Protein: CASQLYNEQFF.